This TCR beta chain was recorded in a study of post-analysis software for immune sequencing data. The wider study: The cohort encompassed relapsing-remitting, secondary progressive and progressive-relapsing multiple sclerosis disease courses.

Overall study results and limits: Normalized Chao1 diversity in multiple sclerosis patients fell significantly below that of controls.

Unique molecular identifiers featured in each of the TCR beta cDNA libraries. There were roughly 0.95 to 11 million T cells, and roughly 0.5 million cDNA molecules came from them. TCRdb ran MiXCR on the PCR reads and lists one entry per CDR3 protein. The sample lists about 540,000 distinct CDR3 sequences, 30% to 40% seen once, with approximately 6% in the top ten. In the case of this clonotype: What it recognizes is unknown.

The sample taken for sequencing was blood. The sequence was collected from a girl aged 2-17 years with multiple sclerosis.

The CDR3 DNA follows: TGTGCCAGCAGTGAAGGTTTCTCTGGGGCCAACGTCCTGACTTTC. It specifies CASSEGFSGANVLTF. The V gene is TRBV6-1, the J gene TRBJ2-6; D is undetermined. V was cut by 1 base and J by 0 bases, with 4 bases left in between. CDR3 size: 15 residues. Germline V lookup: CDR1 MNHNS, CDR2 SASEGT.